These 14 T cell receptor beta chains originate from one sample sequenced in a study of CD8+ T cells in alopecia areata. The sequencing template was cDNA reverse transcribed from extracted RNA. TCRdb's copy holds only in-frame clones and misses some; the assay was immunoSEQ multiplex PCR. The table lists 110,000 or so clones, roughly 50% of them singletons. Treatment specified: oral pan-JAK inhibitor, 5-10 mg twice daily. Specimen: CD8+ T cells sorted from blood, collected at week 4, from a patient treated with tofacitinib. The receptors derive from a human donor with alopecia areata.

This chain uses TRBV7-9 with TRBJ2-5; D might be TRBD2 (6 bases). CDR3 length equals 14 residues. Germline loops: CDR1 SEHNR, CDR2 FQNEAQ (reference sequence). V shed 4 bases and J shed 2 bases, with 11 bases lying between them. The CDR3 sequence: CASSSSGVQETQYF. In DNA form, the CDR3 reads TGTGCCAGCAGCTCGTCGGGGGTTCAAGAGACCCAGTACTTC.

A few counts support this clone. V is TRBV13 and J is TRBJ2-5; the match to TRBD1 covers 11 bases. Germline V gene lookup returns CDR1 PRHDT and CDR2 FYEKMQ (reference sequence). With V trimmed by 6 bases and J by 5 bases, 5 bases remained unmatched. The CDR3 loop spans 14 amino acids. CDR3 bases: TGTGCCAGCAGGGGACAGGGGGACAGGGAGACCCAGTACTTC. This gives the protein CASRGQGDRETQYF.

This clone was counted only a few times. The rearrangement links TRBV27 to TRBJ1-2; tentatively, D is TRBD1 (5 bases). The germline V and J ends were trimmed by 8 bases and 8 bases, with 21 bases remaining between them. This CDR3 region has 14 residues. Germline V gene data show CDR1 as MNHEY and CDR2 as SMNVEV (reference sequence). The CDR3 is CASSIGDPSRGYTF. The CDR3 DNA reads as TGTGCCAGCTCGATCGGGGACCCGAGTAGGGGCTACACCTTC.

The CDR3 spells CAWKQGEAFF. The CDR3 bases are TGTGCCTGGAAACAGGGTGAAGCTTTCTTT. This sequence joins TRBV30 and TRBJ1-1, with a possible D match to TRBD1 (6 bases). From germline, CDR1 is GTSNPN and CDR2 SVGIG (reference sequence). V gave up 4 bases and J gave up 7 bases, with 7 bases separating them. CDR3 size: 10 residues.

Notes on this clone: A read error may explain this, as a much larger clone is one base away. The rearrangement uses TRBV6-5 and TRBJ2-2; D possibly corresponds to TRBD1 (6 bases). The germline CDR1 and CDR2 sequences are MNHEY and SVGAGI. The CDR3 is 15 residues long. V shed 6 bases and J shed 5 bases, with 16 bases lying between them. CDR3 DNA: TGTGCCAGCAGCCTATCCGGGACACAGACCGGGGAGCTGTTTTTT. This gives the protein CASSLSGTQTGELFF.

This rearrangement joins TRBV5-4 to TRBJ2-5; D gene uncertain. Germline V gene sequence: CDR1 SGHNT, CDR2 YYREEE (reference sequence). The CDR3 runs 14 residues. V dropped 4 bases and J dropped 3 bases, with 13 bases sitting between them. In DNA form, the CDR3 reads TGTGCCAGCAGCCCGGAGACGACTGAAGAGACCCAGTACTTC. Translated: CASSPETTEETQYF. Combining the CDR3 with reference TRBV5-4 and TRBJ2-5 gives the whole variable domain ETGVTQSPTHLIKTRGQQVTLRCSSQSGHNTVSWYQQALGQGPQFIFQYYREEENGRGNFPPRFSGLQFPNYSSELNVNALELDDSALYLCASSPETTEETQYFGPGTRLLVL.

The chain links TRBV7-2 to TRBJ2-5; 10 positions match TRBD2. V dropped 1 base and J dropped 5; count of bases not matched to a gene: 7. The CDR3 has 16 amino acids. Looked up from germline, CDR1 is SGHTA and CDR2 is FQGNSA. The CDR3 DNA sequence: TGTGCCAGCAGCTTAGGAGTTAGCGGGGGGCTTGAGACCCAGTACTTC. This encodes CASSLGVSGGLETQYF.

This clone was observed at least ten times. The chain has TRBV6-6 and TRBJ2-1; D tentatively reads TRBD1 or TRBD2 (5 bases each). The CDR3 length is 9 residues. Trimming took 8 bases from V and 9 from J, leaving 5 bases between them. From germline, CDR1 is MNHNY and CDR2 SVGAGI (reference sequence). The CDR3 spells CASGGEQFF. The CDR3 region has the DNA TGTGCCAGCGGGGGTGAGCAGTTCTTC.

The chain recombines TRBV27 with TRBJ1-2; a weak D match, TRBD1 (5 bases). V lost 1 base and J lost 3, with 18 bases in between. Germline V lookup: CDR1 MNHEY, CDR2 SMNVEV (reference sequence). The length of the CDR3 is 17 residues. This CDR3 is CASSLYPSGGIDYGYTF. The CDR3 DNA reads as TGTGCCAGCAGTTTATATCCCTCTGGGGGAATTGACTATGGCTACACCTTC.

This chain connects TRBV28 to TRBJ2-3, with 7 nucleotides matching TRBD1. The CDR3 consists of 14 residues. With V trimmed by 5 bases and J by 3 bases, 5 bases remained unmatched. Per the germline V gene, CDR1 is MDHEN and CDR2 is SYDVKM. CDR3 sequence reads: CASSKTGWTDTQYF. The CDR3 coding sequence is TGTGCCAGCAGTAAGACAGGGTGGACAGATACGCAGTATTTT.

CDR3 nucleotide sequence: TGTGCCAGCAGAGCCGGGACAGGGGGCAATCAGCCCCAGCATTTT. It codes for CASRAGTGGNQPQHF. The J gene is TRBJ1-5, the V gene TRBV2; 10 positions match TRBD1. CDR1 is SNHLY and CDR2 is FYNNEI in the germline V gene. This CDR3 is built from 15 residues. The J segment lost 2 bases and the V segment lost 6 bases, leaving 4 bases of the junction unmatched.

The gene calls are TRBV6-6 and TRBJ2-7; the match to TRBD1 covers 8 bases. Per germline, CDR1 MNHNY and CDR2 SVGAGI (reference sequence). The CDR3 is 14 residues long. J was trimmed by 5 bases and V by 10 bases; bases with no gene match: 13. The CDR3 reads CAISGKTGDNEQYF. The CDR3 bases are TGTGCCATCTCGGGGAAGACAGGGGACAACGAGCAGTACTTC.

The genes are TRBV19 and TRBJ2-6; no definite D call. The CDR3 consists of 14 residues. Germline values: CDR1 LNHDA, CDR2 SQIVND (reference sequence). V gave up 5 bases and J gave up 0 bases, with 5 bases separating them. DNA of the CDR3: TGTGCCAGTAGTGAGTTCTCTGGGGCCAACGTCCTGACTTTC. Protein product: CASSEFSGANVLTF.

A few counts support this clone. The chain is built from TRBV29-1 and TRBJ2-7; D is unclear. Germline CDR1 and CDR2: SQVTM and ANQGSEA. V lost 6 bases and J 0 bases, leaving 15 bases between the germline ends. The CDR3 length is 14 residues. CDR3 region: CSVERPHSSYEQYF. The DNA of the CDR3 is TGCAGCGTCGAACGCCCCCATAGCTCCTACGAGCAGTACTTC.